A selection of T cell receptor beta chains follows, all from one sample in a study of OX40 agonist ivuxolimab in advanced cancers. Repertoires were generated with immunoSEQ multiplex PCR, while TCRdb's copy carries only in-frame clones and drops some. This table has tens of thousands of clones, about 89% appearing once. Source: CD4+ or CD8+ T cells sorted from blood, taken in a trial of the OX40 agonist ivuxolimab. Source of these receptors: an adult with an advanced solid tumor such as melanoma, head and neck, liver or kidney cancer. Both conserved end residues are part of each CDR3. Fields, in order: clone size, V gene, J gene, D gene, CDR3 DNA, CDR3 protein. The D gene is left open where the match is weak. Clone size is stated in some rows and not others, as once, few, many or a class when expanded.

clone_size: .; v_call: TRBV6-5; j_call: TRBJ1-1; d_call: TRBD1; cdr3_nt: TGTGCCAGCAGCCTGTCTTCTTCAGGGGGAACTGAAGCTTTCTTT; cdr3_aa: CASSLSSSGGTEAFF
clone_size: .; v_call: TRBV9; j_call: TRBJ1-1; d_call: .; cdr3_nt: TGTGCCAGCAGCGTAGTTGAGGGTAACACTGAAGCTTTCTTT; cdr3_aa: CASSVVEGNTEAFF
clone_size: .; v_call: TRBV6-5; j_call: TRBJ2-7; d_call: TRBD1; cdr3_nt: TGTGCCAGCAGCCCCCCGACAGGGTCCTACGAGCAGTACTTC; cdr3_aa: CASSPPTGSYEQYF
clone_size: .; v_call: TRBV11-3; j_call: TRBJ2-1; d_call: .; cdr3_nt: TGTGCCAGCAGCTTAGAGTCAGGGGTCTCCTACAATGAGCAGTTCTTC; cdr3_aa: CASSLESGVSYNEQFF
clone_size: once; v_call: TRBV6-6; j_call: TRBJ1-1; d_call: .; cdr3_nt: TGTGCCAGCAGGAGGGGAGAGGCTAGGGTGAACACTGAAGCTTTCTTT; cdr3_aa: CASRRGEARVNTEAFF
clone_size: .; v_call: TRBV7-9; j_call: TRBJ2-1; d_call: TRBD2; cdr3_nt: TGTGCCATCTCGGGACTAGCGGGAGGGTTGCATGAGCAGTTCTTC; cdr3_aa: CAISGLAGGLHEQFF
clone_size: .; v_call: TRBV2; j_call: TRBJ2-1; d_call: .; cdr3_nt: TGTGCCAGCAGCAGATCGGGTGGAGGGAACTCCTACAATGAGCAGTTCTTC; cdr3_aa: CASSRSGGGNSYNEQFF
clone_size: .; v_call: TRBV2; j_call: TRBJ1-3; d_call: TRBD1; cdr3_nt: TGTGCCAGCAGTGCCAGGGGGAGGGAAAACACCATATATTTT; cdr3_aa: CASSARGRENTIYF
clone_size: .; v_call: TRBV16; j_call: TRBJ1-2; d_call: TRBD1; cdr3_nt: TGTGCCAGCAGCCAATGGGGACAGGGAGACGGCTACACCTTC; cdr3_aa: CASSQWGQGDGYTF
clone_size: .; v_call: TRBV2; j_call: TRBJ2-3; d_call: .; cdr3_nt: TGTGCCAGCAGTATCTTAGCCACAGATACGCAGTATTTT; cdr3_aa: CASSILATDTQYF
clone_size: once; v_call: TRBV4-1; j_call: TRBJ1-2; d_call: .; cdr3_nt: TGCGCCAGCAGGAACGATCCGCTTGGAGATGGCTACACCTTC; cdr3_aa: CASRNDPLGDGYTF
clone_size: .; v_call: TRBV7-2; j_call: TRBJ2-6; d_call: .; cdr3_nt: TGTGCCAGCAGCTTAGGGAGCTCTGGGGCCAACGTCCTGACTTTC; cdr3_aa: CASSLGSSGANVLTF
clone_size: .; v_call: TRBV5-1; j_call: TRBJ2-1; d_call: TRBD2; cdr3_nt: TGCGCCAGCACCCGAAGACTAGCGGGAGTTTCCAATGAGCAGTTCTTC; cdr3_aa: CASTRRLAGVSNEQFF
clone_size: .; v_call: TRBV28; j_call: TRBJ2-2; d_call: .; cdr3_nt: TGTGCCAGCACCAACAATCCCCAAGCGGACACCGGGGAGCTGTTTTTT; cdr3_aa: CASTNNPQADTGELFF
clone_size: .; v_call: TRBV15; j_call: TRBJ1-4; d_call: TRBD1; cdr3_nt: TGTGCCACCAGTCCTGGACAGGGGGCGTTTGAAAAACTGTTTTTT; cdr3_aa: CATSPGQGAFEKLFF
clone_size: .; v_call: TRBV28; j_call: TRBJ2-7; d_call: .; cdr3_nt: TGTGCCAGCAGAACAGGGAGCCCGACCTACGAGCAGTACTTC; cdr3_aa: CASRTGSPTYEQYF
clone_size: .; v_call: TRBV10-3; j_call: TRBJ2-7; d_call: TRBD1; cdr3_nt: TGTGCCGGGAGACAGGGGGCAACGGACGAGCAGTACTTC; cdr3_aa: CAGRQGATDEQYF
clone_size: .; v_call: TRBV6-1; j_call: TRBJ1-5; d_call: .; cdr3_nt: TGTGCCAGCAGTGTCCTGAGCGGCAATCAGCCCCAGCATTTT; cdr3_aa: CASSVLSGNQPQHF
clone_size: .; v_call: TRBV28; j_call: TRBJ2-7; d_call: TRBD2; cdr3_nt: TGTGCCAGCAGTACTAGACTAGCGGGTGTCTACTACGAGCAGTACTTC; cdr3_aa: CASSTRLAGVYYEQYF
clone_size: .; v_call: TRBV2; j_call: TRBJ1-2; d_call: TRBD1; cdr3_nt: TGTGCCAGCACCCAACAGGGGTTTGAGCATGGCTACACCTTC; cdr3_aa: CASTQQGFEHGYTF
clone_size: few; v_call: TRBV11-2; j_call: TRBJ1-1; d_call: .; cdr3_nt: TGTGCCAGCAGCTTAGAGGGGGGGAGCACTGAAGCTTTCTTT; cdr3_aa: CASSLEGGSTEAFF
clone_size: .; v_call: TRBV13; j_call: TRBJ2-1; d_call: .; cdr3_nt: TGTGCCAGCAGCTCGGACGGAGCTACCAATGAGCAGTTCTTC; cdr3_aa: CASSSDGATNEQFF
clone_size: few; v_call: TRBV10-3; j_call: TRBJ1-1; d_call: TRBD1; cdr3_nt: TGTGCCATCAGCGAGGGGGCGCAAGACACTGAAGCTTTCTTT; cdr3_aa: CAISEGAQDTEAFF
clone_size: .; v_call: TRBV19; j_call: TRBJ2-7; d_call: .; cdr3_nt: TGTGCCAGTAGCCCTCTGGGCCCAGCTCCCTACGAGCAGTACTTC; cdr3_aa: CASSPLGPAPYEQYF
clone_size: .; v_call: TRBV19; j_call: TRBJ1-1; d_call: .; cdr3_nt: TGTGCCAGTAGTCAAACGGAAGGCACTGAAGCTTTCTTT; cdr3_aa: CASSQTEGTEAFF
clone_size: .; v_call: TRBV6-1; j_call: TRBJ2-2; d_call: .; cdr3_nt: TGTGCCAGCCGTGGTGCATCGAACACCGGGGAGCTGTTTTTT; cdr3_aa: CASRGASNTGELFF
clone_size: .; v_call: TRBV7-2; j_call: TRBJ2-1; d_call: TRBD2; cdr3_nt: TGTGCCAGCAGCTTGGCTAGCGGGAGGGATGAGCAGTTCTTC; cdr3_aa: CASSLASGRDEQFF
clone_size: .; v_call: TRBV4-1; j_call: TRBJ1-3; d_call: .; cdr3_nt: TGCGCCAGCAGCCAAGCGGACGGCTCTGGAAACACCATATATTTT; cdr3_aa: CASSQADGSGNTIYF
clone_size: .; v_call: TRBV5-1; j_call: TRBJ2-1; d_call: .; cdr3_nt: TGCGCCAGCAGCTTAGGGCCCTCCTCCTACAATGAGCAGTTCTTC; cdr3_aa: CASSLGPSSYNEQFF
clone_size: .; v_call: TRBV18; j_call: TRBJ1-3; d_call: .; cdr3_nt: TGTGCCAGCTCACCACGGGCGCGAGTGCAGGGCGCTGGAAACACCATATATTTT; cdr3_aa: CASSPRARVQGAGNTIYF
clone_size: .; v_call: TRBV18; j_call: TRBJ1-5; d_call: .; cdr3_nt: TGTGCCAGCTCACTTTCAGGGGCTAATCAGCCCCAGCATTTT; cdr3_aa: CASSLSGANQPQHF
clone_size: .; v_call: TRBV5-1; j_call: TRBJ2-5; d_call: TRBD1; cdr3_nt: TGCGCCAGCAGCTTGGAAGTGGCAGGGGGCGGGGAGACCCAGTACTTC; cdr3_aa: CASSLEVAGGGETQYF
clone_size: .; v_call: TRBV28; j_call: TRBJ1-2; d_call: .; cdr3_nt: TGTGCCAGCAACCGGCTTGATGGCTACACCTTC; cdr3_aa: CASNRLDGYTF
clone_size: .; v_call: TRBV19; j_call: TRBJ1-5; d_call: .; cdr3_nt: TGTGCCAGTAGGGTTCTGGGTGGGAATCAGCCCCAGCATTTT; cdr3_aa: CASRVLGGNQPQHF
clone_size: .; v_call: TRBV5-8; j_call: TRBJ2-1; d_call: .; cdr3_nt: TGTGCCAGCAGAGCGAAGGCGTTTGAGCAGTTCTTC; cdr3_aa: CASRAKAFEQFF
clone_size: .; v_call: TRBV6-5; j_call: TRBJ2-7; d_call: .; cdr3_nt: TGTGCCAGCAGTTACTCGTGGACAGCGCGAACAACAGAGCAGTACTTC; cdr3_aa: CASSYSWTARTTEQYF
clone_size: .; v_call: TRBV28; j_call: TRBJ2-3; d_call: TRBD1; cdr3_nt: TGTGCCAGCAGTGGGGGACAGGGCACAGATACGCAGTATTTT; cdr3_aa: CASSGGQGTDTQYF
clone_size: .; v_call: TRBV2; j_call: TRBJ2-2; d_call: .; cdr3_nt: TGTGCCAGCAGTGAAGTTTACACCGGGGAGCTGTTTTTT; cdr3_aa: CASSEVYTGELFF
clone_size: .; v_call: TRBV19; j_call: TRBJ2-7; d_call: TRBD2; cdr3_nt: TGTGCCAGTAGTCCACAGGGGACTAGCGGCGCCAACTACGAGCAGTACTTC; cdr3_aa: CASSPQGTSGANYEQYF
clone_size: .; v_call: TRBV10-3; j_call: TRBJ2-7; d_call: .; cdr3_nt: TGTGCCATCAGTGGCCTAGAAGACGAGCAGTACTTC; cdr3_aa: CAISGLEDEQYF
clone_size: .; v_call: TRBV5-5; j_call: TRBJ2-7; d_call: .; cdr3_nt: TGTGCCAGCAGCTCCGGACAGCTCTACGAGCAGTACTTC; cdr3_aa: CASSSGQLYEQYF
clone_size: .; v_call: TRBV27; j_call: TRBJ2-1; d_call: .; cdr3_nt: TGTGCCAGCAGTATCGTGCCGGGACTGCCTTACAATGAGCAGTTCTTC; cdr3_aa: CASSIVPGLPYNEQFF
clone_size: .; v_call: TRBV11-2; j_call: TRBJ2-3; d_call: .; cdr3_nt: TGTGCCAGCAGCTACTCCAGCATAGCGGCGGCTAGCACAGATACGCAGTATTTT; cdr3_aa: CASSYSSIAAASTDTQYF
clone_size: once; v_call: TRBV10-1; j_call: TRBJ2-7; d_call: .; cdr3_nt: TGCGCCAGTGTCCCGGGACAAGGTGCGTACGAGCAGTACTTC; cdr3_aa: CASVPGQGAYEQYF
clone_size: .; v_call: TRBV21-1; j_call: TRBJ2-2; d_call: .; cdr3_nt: TGTGCCAGCAGCCCCCCAGCCGGGGAGCTGTTTTTT; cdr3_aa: CASSPPAGELFF
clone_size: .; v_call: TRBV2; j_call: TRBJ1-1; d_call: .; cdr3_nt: TGTGCCACCAAAGGGGACGGGGTGGTAGGCTCTGAAGCTTTCTTT; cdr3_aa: CATKGDGVVGSEAFF
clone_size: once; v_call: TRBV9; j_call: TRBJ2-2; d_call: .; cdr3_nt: TGTGCCAGCAGCGTAGTCTCGATAGGCGGGGAGCTGTTTTTT; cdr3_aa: CASSVVSIGGELFF